This T cell receptor (beta chain) was identified during a study of PD-1 blockade in classical Hodgkin lymphoma. For this clone: Its target is unknown.

All trial patients relapsed after autologous stem cell transplantation. The CDR3 loop spans 15 amino acids. Per germline, CDR1 SGDLS and CDR2 YYNGEE. The V end lost 3 bases, the J end lost 3 bases, and 15 bases lay between the germline ends. The assay was immunoSEQ multiplex PCR, and TCRdb's table has in-frame clones only and misses some. The data contain about 21,000 clones, around 70% of them seen just once; the ten biggest clones take up 20% to 25%. Study-wide results and limits: By C4D1 there was a significant rise in CD4+ TCR diversity but not in CD8+ TCR diversity.

The starting material was peripheral blood mononuclear cells (PBMCs), obtained at baseline. This TCR was recovered from a human donor with classical Hodgkin lymphoma. The rearrangement links TRBV9 to TRBJ1-2; a possible D gene is TRBD1 (5 bases). The CDR3 protein is CASSALTDSYYGYTF. The CDR3 DNA follows: TGTGCCAGCAGCGCCCTGACAGACTCCTACTATGGCTACACCTTC.